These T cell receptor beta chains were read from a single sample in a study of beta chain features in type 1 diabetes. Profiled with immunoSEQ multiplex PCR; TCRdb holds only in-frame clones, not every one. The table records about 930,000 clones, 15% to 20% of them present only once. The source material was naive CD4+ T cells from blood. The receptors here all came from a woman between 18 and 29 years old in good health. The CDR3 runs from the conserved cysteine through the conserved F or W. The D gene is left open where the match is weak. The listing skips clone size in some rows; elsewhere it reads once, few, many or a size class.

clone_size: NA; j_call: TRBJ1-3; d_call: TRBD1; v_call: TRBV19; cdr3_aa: CASSLTGGAYAGNTIYF; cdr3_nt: TGTGCCAGTAGTTTGACAGGGGGCGCGTATGCTGGAAACACCATATATTTT
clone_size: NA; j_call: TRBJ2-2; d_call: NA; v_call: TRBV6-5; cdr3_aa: CASTPGGTNTGELFF; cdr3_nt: TGTGCCAGCACTCCTGGAGGGACAAACACCGGGGAGCTGTTTTTT
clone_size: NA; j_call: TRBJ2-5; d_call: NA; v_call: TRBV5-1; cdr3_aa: CASSLVGGKETQYF; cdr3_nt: TGCGCCAGCAGCTTGGTCGGTGGGAAAGAGACCCAGTACTTC
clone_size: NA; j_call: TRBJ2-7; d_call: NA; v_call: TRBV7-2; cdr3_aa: CASSSVGAGASGGYF; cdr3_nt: NA
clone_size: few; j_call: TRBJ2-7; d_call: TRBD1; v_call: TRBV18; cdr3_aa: CASSPPSGTGGYEQYF; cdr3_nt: TGTGCCAGCTCACCACCATCTGGGACAGGGGGATACGAGCAGTACTTC
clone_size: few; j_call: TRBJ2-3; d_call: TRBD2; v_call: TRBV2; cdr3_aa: CASSGLAGATDTQYF; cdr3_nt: TGTGCCAGCAGTGGCCTAGCGGGAGCGACAGATACGCAGTATTTT
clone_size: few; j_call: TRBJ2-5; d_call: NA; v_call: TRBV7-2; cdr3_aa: CASSFLTGETQYF; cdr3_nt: TGTGCCAGCAGCTTCCTGACAGGAGAGACCCAGTACTTC
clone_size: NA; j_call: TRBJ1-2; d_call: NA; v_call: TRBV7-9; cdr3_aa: CASSRPGPGPYGYTF; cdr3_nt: TGTGCCAGCAGCCGTCCGGGCCCCGGGCCCTATGGCTACACCTTC
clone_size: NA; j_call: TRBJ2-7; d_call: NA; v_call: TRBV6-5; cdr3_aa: CASSYSMTTQHYEQYF; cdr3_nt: TGTGCCAGCAGTTACTCTATGACTACCCAACACTACGAGCAGTACTTC
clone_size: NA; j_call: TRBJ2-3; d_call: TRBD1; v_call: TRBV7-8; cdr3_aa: CASSKRTGQRTDTQYF; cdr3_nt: TGTGCCAGCAGCAAAAGGACAGGCCAGCGCACAGATACGCAGTATTTT
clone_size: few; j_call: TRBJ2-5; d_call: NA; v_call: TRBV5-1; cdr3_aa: CASSLLAGSGKETQYF; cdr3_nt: TGCGCCAGCAGCTTGTTAGCCGGGAGTGGTAAGGAGACCCAGTACTTC
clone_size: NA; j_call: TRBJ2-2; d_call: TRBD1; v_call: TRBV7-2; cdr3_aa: CASRVTRAGGLDTGELFF; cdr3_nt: TGTGCCAGCCGCGTTACGCGGGCAGGGGGCCTGGACACCGGGGAGCTGTTTTTT
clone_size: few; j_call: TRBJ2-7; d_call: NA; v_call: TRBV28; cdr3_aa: CASSLGAGYEQYF; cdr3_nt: TGTGCCAGCAGTTTGGGGGCAGGCTACGAGCAGTACTTC
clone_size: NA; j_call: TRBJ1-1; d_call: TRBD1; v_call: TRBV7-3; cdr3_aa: CASSLTTGGGTEAFF; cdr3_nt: TGTGCCAGCAGCTTGACTACAGGGGGCGGCACTGAAGCTTTCTTT
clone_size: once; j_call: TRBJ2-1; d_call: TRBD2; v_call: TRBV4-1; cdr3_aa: CASSQDRRGSYNEQFF; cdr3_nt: TGCGCCAGCAGCCAAGATCGGCGGGGGTCCTACAATGAGCAGTTCTTC
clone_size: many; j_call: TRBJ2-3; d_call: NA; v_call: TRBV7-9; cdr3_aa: CASSSSTDTQYF; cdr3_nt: TGTGCCAGCAGCTCTAGCACAGATACGCAGTATTTT
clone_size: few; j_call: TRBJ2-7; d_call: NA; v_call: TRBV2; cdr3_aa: CASSEAQTRSYEQYF; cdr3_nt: TGTGCCAGCAGTGAAGCGCAGACCAGATCCTACGAGCAGTACTTC
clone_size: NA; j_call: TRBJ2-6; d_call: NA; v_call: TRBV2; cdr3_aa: CASGGDGRANVLTF; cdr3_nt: TGTGCCAGCGGCGGGGATGGGCGGGCCAACGTCCTGACTTTC
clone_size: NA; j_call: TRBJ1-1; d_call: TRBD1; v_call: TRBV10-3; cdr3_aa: CAIRPTGTGVLGEAFF; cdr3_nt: TGTGCCATCAGGCCAACCGGGACAGGGGTTCTGGGTGAAGCTTTCTTT
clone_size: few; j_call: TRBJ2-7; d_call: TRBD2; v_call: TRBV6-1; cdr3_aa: CAIQASGAYEQYF; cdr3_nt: TGTGCCATTCAGGCTAGCGGGGCCTACGAGCAGTACTTC
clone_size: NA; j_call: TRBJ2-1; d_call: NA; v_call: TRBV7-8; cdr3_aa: CASNWESSYNEQFF; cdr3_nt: TGTGCCAGCAACTGGGAAAGCTCCTACAATGAGCAGTTCTTC
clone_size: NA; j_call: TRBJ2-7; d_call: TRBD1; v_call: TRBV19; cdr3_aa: CASSIRGQEAYEQYF; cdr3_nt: TGTGCCAGTAGTATAAGGGGACAGGAGGCCTACGAGCAGTACTTC
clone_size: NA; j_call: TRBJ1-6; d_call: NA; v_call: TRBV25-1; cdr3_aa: CASSGLYNSPLHF; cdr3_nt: TGTGCCAGCAGTGGGCTTTATAATTCACCCCTCCACTTT
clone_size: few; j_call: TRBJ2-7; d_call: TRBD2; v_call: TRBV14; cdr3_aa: CASSQASGSFHEQYF; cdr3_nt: TGTGCCAGCAGCCAAGCTAGCGGGAGTTTCCACGAGCAGTACTTC
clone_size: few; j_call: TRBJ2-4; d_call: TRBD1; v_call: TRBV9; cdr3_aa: CASSRTTGGNIQYF; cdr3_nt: TGTGCCAGCAGCAGAACCACAGGGGGAAACATTCAGTACTTC
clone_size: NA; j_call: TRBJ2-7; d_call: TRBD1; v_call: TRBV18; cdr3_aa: CASSPLDRGEQYF; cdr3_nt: TGTGCCAGCTCACCCTTAGACAGGGGCGAGCAGTACTTC
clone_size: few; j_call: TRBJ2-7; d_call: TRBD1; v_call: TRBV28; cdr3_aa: CASSFPRQGVYEQYF; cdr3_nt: TGTGCCAGCAGTTTCCCGAGGCAGGGGGTTTACGAGCAGTACTTC
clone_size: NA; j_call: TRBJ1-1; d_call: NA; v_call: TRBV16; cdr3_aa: CASSQSGSRDEAFF; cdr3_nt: TGTGCCAGCAGCCAATCGGGCTCCAGGGATGAAGCTTTCTTT
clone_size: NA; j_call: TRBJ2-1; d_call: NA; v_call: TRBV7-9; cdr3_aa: CASSPRLVNNEQFF; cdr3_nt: TGTGCCAGCAGCCCCCGGCTAGTCAACAATGAGCAGTTCTTC
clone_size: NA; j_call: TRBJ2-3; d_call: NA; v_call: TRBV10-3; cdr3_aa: CAISESGISKDTQYF; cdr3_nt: TGTGCCATCAGTGAGTCCGGGATTTCAAAAGATACGCAGTATTTT